These 20 T cell receptor beta chains were all obtained from the same sample, sequenced in a study of T cell repertoires in cytomegalovirus infection. For these TCRs, the target antigens are not known. TCRdb reprocessed the reads with MiXCR, giving one entry per CDR3 protein. The data show 310,000 or so distinct CDR3 sequences, around 25% seen once. Sequencing used cultured PBMCs, obtained from culture after CMV antigen stimulation. The receptors here all came from a human donor in good health (CMV status not recorded). Some clones in this sample may be carry-over from other donors' samples.

This clonotype occurred a few times. V is TRBV12-3 or TRBV12-4 and J is TRBJ2-6; D unresolved. The CDR3 consists of 17 residues. V was clipped by 6 bases and J by 0 bases, with 15 bases between them. The DNA of the CDR3 is TGTGCCAGCAGGAGGTACCGATTGGTCTCTGGGGCCAACGTCCTGACTTTC. Translation: CASRRYRLVSGANVLTF.

This chain links TRBV10-3 with TRBJ2-4; 9 bases agree with TRBD1. V shed 0 bases and J 6 bases; nucleotides not matched to a gene: 0. This CDR3 has 14 amino acids. CDR1 and CDR2 from the germline V gene are ENHRY and SYGVKD. The CDR3 DNA reads TGTGCCATCAGTGAGTCGACAGGGGGAAACATTCAGTACTTC. Its translation: CAISESTGGNIQYF.

The chain combines TRBV6-5 with TRBJ2-1, with D possibly matching TRBD2 (5 bases). Germline CDR1 and CDR2: MNHEY and SVGAGI. V gave up 0 bases and J gave up 15 bases, with 12 bases separating them. This CDR3 has 12 amino acids. The CDR3, as DNA: TGTGCCAGCAGTTACTCTGCCGGGATGAGGTTCTTC. Translation: CASSYSAGMRFF.

The chain recombines TRBV6-4 with TRBJ2-2; D is undetermined. The CDR3 is 16 amino acids. V lost 0 bases and J lost 6, with 14 bases in between. Germline CDR1 is MRHNA and CDR2 is SNTAGT. CDR3 DNA sequence: TGTGCCAGCAGTGACTCGCCAAATTACGGATCCGGGGAGCTGTTTTTT. The encoded protein is CASSDSPNYGSGELFF.

V gene TRBV5-1 combines with J gene TRBJ2-3; D is perhaps TRBD2 (5 bases). This CDR3 comprises 15 residues. Trimming cost V 4 bases and J 2 bases, with 14 bases left between them. Germline assignment: CDR1 SGHRS and CDR2 YFSETQ. The chain's CDR3 is CASSTGLGNTDTQYF. The CDR3 DNA follows: TGCGCCAGCAGCACCGGACTGGGGAACACAGATACGCAGTATTTT. Supplemented by reference TRBV5-1 and TRBJ2-3, the full variable domain reads KAGVTQTPRYLIKTRGQQVTLSCSPISGHRSVSWYQQTPGQGLQFLFEYFSETQRNKGNFPGRFSGRQFSNSRSEMNVSTLELGDSALYLCASSTGLGNTDTQYFGPGTRLTVL.

The chain is built from TRBV12-3 or TRBV12-4 and TRBJ2-1, with 8 bases that match TRBD2. J was trimmed by 9 bases and V by 3 bases; bases with no gene match: 7. The CDR3 contains 14 residues. CDR3 sequence (DNA): TGTGCCAGCAGTTTGGGCGGGAGGACTGGTGAGCAGTTCTTC. Its translation: CASSLGGRTGEQFF.

This clonotype occurred many times. The V and J genes are TRBV7-2 and TRBJ1-1; possible D gene TRBD1, 6 bases. The CDR3 has 15 residues. Germline lookup yields CDR1 SGHTA and CDR2 FQGNSA. Trimming pared 5 bases from V and 0 bases from J, leaving 13 bases between. In DNA, the CDR3 is TGTGCCAGCAGCCCTACAGGGTCCCTGAACACTGAAGCTTTCTTT. It codes for CASSPTGSLNTEAFF.

The chain couples TRBV18 to TRBJ1-5; D gene uncertain. CDR1 and CDR2 from the germline V gene are KGHSH and LQKENI. The length of the CDR3 is 14 residues. V dropped 3 bases and J dropped 4 bases, with 10 bases sitting between them. The CDR3 sequence is CASSPTIGNQPQHF. DNA of the CDR3: TGTGCCAGCTCACCCACTATTGGTAATCAGCCCCAGCATTTT.

This chain uses TRBV9 with TRBJ1-1; 9 bases are a match to TRBD1. The CDR3 covers 14 residues. The V gene end was trimmed by 3 bases and the J gene end by 6 bases; junction bases not matched to a gene: 6. Germline-derived CDR1 and CDR2 are SGDLS and YYNGEE. DNA for the CDR3: TGTGCCAGCAGCGCCGGGACAGGGTACGCTGAAGCTTTCTTT. Translating it yields CASSAGTGYAEAFF. Supplemented by reference TRBV9 and TRBJ1-1, the full variable domain reads DSGVTQTPKHLITATGQRVTLRCSPRSGDLSVYWYQQSLDQGLQFLIQYYNGEERAKGNILERFSAQQFPDLHSELNLSSLELGDSALYFCASSAGTGYAEAFFGQGTRLTVV.

As to this clonotype: At one end the junction does not follow the germline gene, possibly because of a read error. This chain connects TRBV19 to TRBJ1-4; D is perhaps TRBD1 (5 bases). The CDR3 consists of 14 residues. In germline, CDR1 is LNHDA, CDR2 SQIVND (reference sequence). The CDR3 DNA reads as TGTGCCAGTAGTAAGGGACGGACAAATGAAAAACTGTCTTTT. Residues: CASSKGRTNEKLSF.

There are a few counts of this clonotype. The chain joins TRBV7-2 to TRBJ2-7; 9 nucleotides line up with TRBD2. Losses at the gene ends were 5 bases for V and 3 bases for J; bases not matched to a gene: 11. CDR3 size: 16 residues. Germline lookup yields CDR1 SGHTA and CDR2 FQGNSA. Here the CDR3 reads CASSPAPASGNYEQYF. In DNA, the CDR3 is TGTGCCAGCAGCCCAGCCCCGGCTAGCGGGAACTACGAGCAGTACTTC.

The genes are TRBV4-3 and TRBJ1-5; D is undetermined. The length of the CDR3 is 13 residues. V lost 0 bases and J 5 bases, leaving 5 bases between the germline ends. CDR1 is LGHNA, CDR2 YSLEER, per germline. CDR3 loop: CASSQDLHQPQHF. CDR3 coding DNA: TGCGCCAGCAGCCAAGATCTTCATCAGCCCCAGCATTTT.

This clonotype was seen at least ten times. The chain has TRBV2 and TRBJ2-2, with a tentative D call TRBD1 (6 bases). The CDR3 totals 15 residues. Germline lookup yields CDR1 SNHLY and CDR2 FYNNEI. V was clipped by 2 bases and J by 4 bases, with 11 bases between them. The CDR3 DNA reads TGTGCCAGCAGTGAAACAGGGCTTAGCACCGGGGAGCTGTTTTTT. Translated: CASSETGLSTGELFF. The whole variable domain, remainder taken from reference TRBV2 and TRBJ2-2, is EPEVTQTPSHQVTQMGQEVILRCVPISNHLYFYWYRQILGQKVEFLVSFYNNEISEKSEIFDDQFSVERPDGSNFTLKIRSTKLEDSAMYFCASSETGLSTGELFFGEGSRLTVL.

This chain connects TRBV18 to TRBJ2-1; 8 positions agree with TRBD1. The CDR3 has 15 residues. V gave up 0 bases and J gave up 7 bases; unmatched junction bases: 5. Germline values: CDR1 KGHSH, CDR2 LQKENI. The CDR3 DNA sequence: TGTGCCAGCTCACCACCGGGCAGGGGGCAAAATGAGCAGTTCTTC. Protein product: CASSPPGRGQNEQFF.

V gene TRBV7-2 combines with J gene TRBJ2-2, with TRBD2 as a possible D gene (6 bases). This CDR3 contains 16 residues. V shed 10 bases and J shed 3 bases, with 21 bases lying between them. Germline V CDR1 and CDR2: SGHTA, FQGNSA. The CDR3 DNA follows: TGTGCCAACAGATCCCTCCGGGAGCATCACACCGGGGAGCTGTTTTTT. Its protein is CANRSLREHHTGELFF. Full variable domain (missing parts from reference TRBV7-2 and TRBJ2-2): GAGVSQSPSNKVTEKGKDVELRCDPISGHTALYWYRQSLGQGLEFLIYFQGNSAPDKSGLPSDRFSAERTGGSVSTLTIQRTQQEDSAVYLCANRSLREHHTGELFFGEGSRLTVL.

The rearrangement links TRBV11-2 to TRBJ2-1; 10 bases match TRBD2. The CDR3 length is 17 residues. Germline V gene data show CDR1 as SGHAT and CDR2 as FQNNGV. The trim removed 3 bases at V and 9 bases at J, leaving 14 bases unmatched. The CDR3 bases are TGTGCCAGCAGCTTGTTTCCCCCTAGCGGGAGAGATAGTGAGCAGTTCTTC. Encoded protein: CASSLFPPSGRDSEQFF.

This clonotype was seen more than once but under ten times. V is TRBV6-5 and J is TRBJ2-3; D gene ambiguous. The CDR3 is made up of 13 amino acids. Germline V gene sequence: CDR1 MNHEY, CDR2 SVGAGI. Trimming removed 5 bases at V and 6 bases at J, with 12 bases between. CDR3 region: CASSTLVADTQYF. The CDR3, as DNA: TGTGCCAGCAGTACCCTAGTGGCGGATACGCAGTATTTT.

The chain uses TRBV7-6 and TRBJ2-6; weak D call: TRBD1 (6 bases). The CDR3 is 15 amino acids. Germline V lookup: CDR1 SGHVS, CDR2 FNYEAQ. The V end lost 3 bases, the J end lost 2 bases, and 8 bases lay between the germline ends. The CDR3 protein is CASSFGQTGANVLTF. As DNA, the CDR3 is TGTGCCAGCAGCTTTGGACAGACTGGGGCCAACGTCCTGACTTTC.

The chain couples TRBV29-1 to TRBJ2-7, with D maybe TRBD1 (6 bases). This CDR3 spans 14 amino acids. The germline V gene encodes CDR1 SQVTM and CDR2 ANQGSEA. V lost 1 base, J lost 0 bases, and 10 bases lay in between. The CDR3 sequence: CSVEVGTSSYEQYF. As DNA, the CDR3 is TGCAGCGTTGAAGTGGGGACAAGCTCCTACGAGCAGTACTTC.

This clonotype was seen a few times. The gene calls are TRBV19 and TRBJ2-2; D gene ambiguous. The CDR3 length is 15 residues. The V gene's germline CDR1 is LNHDA and CDR2 SQIVND (reference sequence). V dropped 2 bases and J dropped 6 bases, with 13 bases sitting between them. In DNA form, the CDR3 reads TGTGCCAGTAGTATAATGGGCCTCGGCTCCGGGGAGCTGTTTTTT. Translated: CASSIMGLGSGELFF.